This T cell receptor (beta chain) emerged from a study of control samples from healthy donors and cancer patients (dated by TCRdb to 2018 to 2020). About this clone itself: This clone's antigen is unknown. No clone much larger than this one lies a single base away; base qualities are absent.

The germline V gene (reference sequence) yields LNHDA for CDR1 and SQIVND for CDR2. Deletion took 0 bases off V and 7 bases off J, with a span of 4 bases between the germline ends. There are 12 amino acids in the CDR3, from cysteine to phenylalanine inclusive. The kept DNA is CDR3 alone, 36 bases in frame from the first base. The library was made by the immunoSEQ multiplex PCR assay. This is the immuneACCESS table as TCRdb keeps it, with only in-frame sequences that have V and J called. A part of the clones is gone; compared with another copy, unresolved V genes explain less than half, and the rest is unexplained. The sample table holds 110,000 or so clones, of which roughly 79% were seen once. Roughly 6.5% of the sample is held by the ten biggest clonotypes.

This TCR came from a young man in good health. The sample comprised blood. Recombination connected TRBV19 to TRBJ2-1; no D segment can be confidently identified. The DNA is as follows: TGTGCCAGTAGTATAGATAGAAATGAGCAGTTCTTC. Its protein is CASSIDRNEQFF. The CDR3, completed at both ends by the reference TRBV19 and TRBJ2-1 genes, gives the full variable domain DGGITQSPKYLFRKEGQNVTLSCEQNLNHDAMYWYRQDPGQGLRLIYYSQIVNDFQKGDIAEGYSVSREKKESFPLTVTSAQKNPTAFYLCASSIDRNEQFFGPGTRLTVL.